This TCR beta chain was sequenced during a study of patients and donors after allogeneic stem cell transplantation. TCRdb used MiXCR to reprocess the RT-PCR reads, holding one entry per CDR3 protein. The sample carries about a million distinct CDR3 sequences, roughly 18% recorded once. Concerning this clonotype itself: Its ends do not fully match the called genes, so a read error is possible.

This receptor was taken from a human donor who was either an allogeneic HSCT recipient or a stem cell or donor lymphocyte infusion donor (not recorded which). It is not recorded whose cells these are; they may come from a transplant donor. Sequencing input: blood, either unsorted or a sorted T cell fraction (not recorded which).

CDR3 protein: CASSLTQGAQQPQHF. CDR3 DNA: TGTGCTAGCAGCTTAACACAGGGGGCACAGCAGCCCCAGCATTTT. The V call is TRBV7-7, the J call TRBJ1-5, with TRBD1 matching over 9 bases. The CDR3 has 15 residues. Germline V gene sequence: CDR1 SSHAT, CDR2 FNYEAQ (reference sequence).